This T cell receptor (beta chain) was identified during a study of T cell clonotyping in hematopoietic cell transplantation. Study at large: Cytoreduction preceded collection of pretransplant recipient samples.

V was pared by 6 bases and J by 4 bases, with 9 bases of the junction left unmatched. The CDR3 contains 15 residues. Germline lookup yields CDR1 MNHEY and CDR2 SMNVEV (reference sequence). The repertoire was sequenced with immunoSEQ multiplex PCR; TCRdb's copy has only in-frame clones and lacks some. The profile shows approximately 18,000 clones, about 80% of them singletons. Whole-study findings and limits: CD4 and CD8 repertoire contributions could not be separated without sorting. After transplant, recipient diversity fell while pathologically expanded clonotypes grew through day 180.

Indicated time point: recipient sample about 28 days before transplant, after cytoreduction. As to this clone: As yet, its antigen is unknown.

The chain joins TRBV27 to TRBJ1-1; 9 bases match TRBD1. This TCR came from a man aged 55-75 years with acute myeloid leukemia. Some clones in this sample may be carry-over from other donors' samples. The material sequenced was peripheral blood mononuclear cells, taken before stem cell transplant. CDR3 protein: CASRVVGTGITEAFF. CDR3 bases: TGTGCCAGCAGGGTGGTAGGGACAGGGATCACTGAAGCTTTCTTT.